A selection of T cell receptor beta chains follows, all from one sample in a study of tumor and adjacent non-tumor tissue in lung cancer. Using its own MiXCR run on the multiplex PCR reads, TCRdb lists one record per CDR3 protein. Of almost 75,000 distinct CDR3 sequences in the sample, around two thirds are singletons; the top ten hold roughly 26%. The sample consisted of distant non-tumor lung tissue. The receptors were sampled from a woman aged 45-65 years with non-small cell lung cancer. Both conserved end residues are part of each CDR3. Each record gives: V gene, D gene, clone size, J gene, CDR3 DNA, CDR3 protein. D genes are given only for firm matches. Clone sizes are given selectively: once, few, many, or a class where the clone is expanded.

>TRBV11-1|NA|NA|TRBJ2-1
TGTGCCAGCAAGCCACCTCAGCTGGATGAGCAGTTCTTC
CASKPPQLDEQFF
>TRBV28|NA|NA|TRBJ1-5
TGTGCCAGCAGTTCTTCCAACAATCAGCCCCAGCATTTT
CASSSSNNQPQHF
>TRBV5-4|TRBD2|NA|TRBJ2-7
TGTGCCAGCAGCCCTGGACTAGCAGCCATGGGGGGCTACGAGCAGTACTTC
CASSPGLAAMGGYEQYF
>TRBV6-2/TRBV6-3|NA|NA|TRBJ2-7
TGCGCCGGCAGTTACGGGGGACATGCCGAGCAGTACTTC
CAGSYGGHAEQYF
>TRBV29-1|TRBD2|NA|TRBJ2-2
TGCAACGCCCGGACTAGCTTGAACACCGGGGAGCTGTTTTTT
CNARTSLNTGELFF
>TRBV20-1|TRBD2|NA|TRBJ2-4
TGCAGTGCCCGGACTAGCGTGATCGAAGACATTCAATACTTC
CSARTSVIEDIQYF
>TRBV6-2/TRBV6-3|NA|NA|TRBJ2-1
TGTGCCAGTTCGCCTTGGGACTGGGCGTCCAATGAGCAGTTCTTC
CASSPWDWASNEQFF
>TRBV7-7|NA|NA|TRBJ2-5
TGTGCTAGCAGCTTAGGGGTGATGGATCAGGAGGCCCAGTACTTC
CASSLGVMDQEAQYF
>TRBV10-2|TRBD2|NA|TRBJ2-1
TGCGCCAGCTGGGAGGGGCAGGGTGAGCAGATCTTC
CASWEGQGEQIF
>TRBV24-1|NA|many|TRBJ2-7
TGTGCCACCGCAGCAAACACAGTACCCTACGAGCAGTACTTC
CATAANTVPYEQYF
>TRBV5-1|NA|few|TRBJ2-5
TGCGCCAGCAGCTTGGGTATTGCGACCCAAGAGACCCAGTACTTC
CASSLGIATQETQYF